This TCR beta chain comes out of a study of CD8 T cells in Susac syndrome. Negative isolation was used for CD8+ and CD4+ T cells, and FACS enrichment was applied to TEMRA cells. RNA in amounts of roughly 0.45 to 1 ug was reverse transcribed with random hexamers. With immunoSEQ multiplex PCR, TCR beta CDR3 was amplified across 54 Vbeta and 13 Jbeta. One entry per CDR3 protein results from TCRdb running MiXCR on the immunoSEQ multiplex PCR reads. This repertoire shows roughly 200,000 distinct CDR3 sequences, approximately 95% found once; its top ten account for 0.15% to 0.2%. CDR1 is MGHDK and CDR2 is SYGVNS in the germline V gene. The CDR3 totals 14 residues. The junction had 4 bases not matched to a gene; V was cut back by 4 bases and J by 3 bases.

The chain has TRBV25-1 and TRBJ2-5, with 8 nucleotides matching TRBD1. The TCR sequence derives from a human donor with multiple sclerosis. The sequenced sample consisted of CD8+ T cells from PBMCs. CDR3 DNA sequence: TGTGCCAGCAGTGTGGGGACAGGAGAAGAGACCCAGTACTTC. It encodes CASSVGTGEETQYF. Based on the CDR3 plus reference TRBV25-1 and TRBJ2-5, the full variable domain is EADIYQTPRYLVIGTGKKITLECSQTMGHDKMYWYQQDPGMELHLIHYSYGVNSTEKGDLSSESTVSRIRTEHFPLTLESARPSHTSQYLCASSVGTGEETQYFGPGTRLLVL.